The clone carrying this T cell receptor (beta chain) was picked up one time. The sample belongs to a study of T cell changes during pregnancy in multiple sclerosis. Clones were read by immunoSEQ multiplex PCR, and TCRdb kept only the in-frame ones, dropping some. This table holds some 60,000 clones, 80% to 95% found once. The length of the CDR3 is 16 residues. From germline, CDR1 is SGHRS and CDR2 YFSETQ. V lost 4 bases and J 4 bases, leaving 20 bases between the germline ends. The V call is TRBV5-1, the J call TRBJ2-5, with D possibly matching TRBD1 (6 bases). The sequences come from CD4+ T cells from peripheral blood mononuclear cells, collected before pregnancy. This sequence originates from a female donor with multiple sclerosis, enrolled in a pregnancy study. Here the CDR3 reads CASSIDLDRKAETQYF. In DNA, the CDR3 is TGCGCCAGCAGCATAGATCTCGACAGGAAAGCAGAGACCCAGTACTTC.